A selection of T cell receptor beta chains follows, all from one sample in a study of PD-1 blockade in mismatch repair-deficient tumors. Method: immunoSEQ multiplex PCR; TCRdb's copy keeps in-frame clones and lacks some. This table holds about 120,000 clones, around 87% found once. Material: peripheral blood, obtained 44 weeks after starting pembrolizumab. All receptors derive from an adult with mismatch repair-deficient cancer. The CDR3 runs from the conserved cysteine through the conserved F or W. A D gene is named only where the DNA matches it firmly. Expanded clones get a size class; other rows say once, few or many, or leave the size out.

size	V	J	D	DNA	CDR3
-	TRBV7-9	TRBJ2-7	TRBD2	TGTGCCAGCAGCAAATTGGGACTAGCGGGACTTTTCCACGAGCAGTACTTC	CASSKLGLAGLFHEQYF
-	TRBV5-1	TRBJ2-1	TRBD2	TGCGCCAGCAGCACCGGGACTAGCGGCTACAATGAGCAGTTCTTC	CASSTGTSGYNEQFF
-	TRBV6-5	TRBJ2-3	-	TGTGCCAGCAGTTACTCCCTTTCCCTCACAGATACGCAGTATTTT	CASSYSLSLTDTQYF
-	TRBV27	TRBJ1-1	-	TGTGCCAGCAGTTTATTCGGGGGGTACACTGAAGCTTTCTTT	CASSLFGGYTEAFF
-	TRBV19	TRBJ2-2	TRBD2	TGTGCCAGTAGTATGAATGGGGCTAGCGGGACCGGGGAGCTGTTTTTT	CASSMNGASGTGELFF
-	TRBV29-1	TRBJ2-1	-	TGCAGCGCACCGGGACTCCGAATCAACAATGAGCAGTTCTTC	CSAPGLRINNEQFF
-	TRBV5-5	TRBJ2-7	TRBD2	TGTGCCAGCAGCTTGGTAGCGGGGAGCTCCTACGAGCAGTACTTC	CASSLVAGSSYEQYF
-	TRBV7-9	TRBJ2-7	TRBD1	TGTGCCAGCAGGGGACCGGGACAGGGGTACGAGCAGTACTTC	CASRGPGQGYEQYF
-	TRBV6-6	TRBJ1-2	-	TGTGCCAGCAGTTCCCTTCGGGGGGGGGATTCCTATGGCTACACCTTC	CASSSLRGGDSYGYTF
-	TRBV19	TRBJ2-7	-	TGTGCCAGTAGTATTATCGCAGGGACCTCTAGAGAGCAGTACTTC	CASSIIAGTSREQYF
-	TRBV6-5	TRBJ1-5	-	TGTGCCAGCAGTTACTTGGGGGAAGGCAATCAGCCCCAGCATTTT	CASSYLGEGNQPQHF
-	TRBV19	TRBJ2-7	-	TGTGCCAGTAGTGGGGCTTACGAGCAGTACTTC	CASSGAYEQYF
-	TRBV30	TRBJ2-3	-	TGTGCCTGGAGTGTAGGATCGGCCACAGATACGCAGTATTTT	CAWSVGSATDTQYF
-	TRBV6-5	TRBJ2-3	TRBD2	TGTGCCAGCAGTTACCGGGCTAGGCTAGCGGGAGATACGCAGTATTTT	CASSYRARLAGDTQYF
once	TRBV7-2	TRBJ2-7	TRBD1	TGTGCCAGCAGCCCGCTCGGGACAGGTAGCTACGAGCAGTACTTC	CASSPLGTGSYEQYF
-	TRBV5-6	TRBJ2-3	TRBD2	TGTGCCAGCAGCTTTACTAGCGGGAGGACCTACACAGATACGCAGTATTTT	CASSFTSGRTYTDTQYF
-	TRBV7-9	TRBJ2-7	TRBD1	TGTGCCAGCAGCTCCTCCCGTGGACAGGGGGGCTACGAGCAGTACTTC	CASSSSRGQGGYEQYF
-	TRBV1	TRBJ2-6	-	TGCACCAGCAGCCTACCGCCAAGGACAGGGCTGAGCTCTGGGGCCAACGTCCTGACTTTC	CTSSLPPRTGLSSGANVLTF
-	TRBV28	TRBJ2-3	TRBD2	TGTGCCAGCAGTTTCTGGACTAGTGGGACAGATACGCAGTATTTT	CASSFWTSGTDTQYF
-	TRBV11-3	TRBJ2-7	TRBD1	TGTGCCAGCAGCTTAGCGGGACAGGGGAAGAACGAGCAGTACTTC	CASSLAGQGKNEQYF
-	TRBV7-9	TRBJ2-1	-	TGTGCCAGCAGCCCCCGACAGGGAGGCTCCTACAATGAGCAGTTCTTC	CASSPRQGGSYNEQFF
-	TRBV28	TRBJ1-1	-	TGTGCCAGCAGTTTGACCCGAGGGGACACTGAAGCTTTCTTT	CASSLTRGDTEAFF
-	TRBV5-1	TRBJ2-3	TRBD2	TGCGCCAGCAGCTTAAGCGGGAGGAGGGTTGATACGCAGTATTTT	CASSLSGRRVDTQYF
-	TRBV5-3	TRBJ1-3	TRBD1	TGTGCCAGAAGCTATACCAGGGACAGGGGGATTCACTCTGGAAACACCATATATTTT	CARSYTRDRGIHSGNTIYF
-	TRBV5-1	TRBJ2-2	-	TGCGCCAGCAGCTTGGTCCCTGGGGTCTCTCTGGGGGAGCTGTTTTTT	CASSLVPGVSLGELFF
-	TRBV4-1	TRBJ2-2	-	TGCGCCAGCAGCCTCGGTAGGAAGGCCCCGAACACCGGGGAGCTGTTTTTT	CASSLGRKAPNTGELFF
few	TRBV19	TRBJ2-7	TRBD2	TGTGCCAGTAGCCTTGGACTAGCGGCGCCCGGCTACGAGCAGTACTTC	CASSLGLAAPGYEQYF
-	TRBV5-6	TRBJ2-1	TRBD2	TGTGCCAGCAGCCCCCGGGTGGGCGGGAGATTCTACAATGAGCAGTTCTTC	CASSPRVGGRFYNEQFF
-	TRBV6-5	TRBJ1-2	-	TGTGCCAGCAGTGCAGGGTACAACTATGGCTACACCTTC	CASSAGYNYGYTF